The next 14 T cell receptor beta chains were all read from a single sample in a study of T cell changes during pregnancy in multiple sclerosis. Profiled with immunoSEQ multiplex PCR; TCRdb holds only in-frame clones, not every one. This sample has about 59,000 clones; 90% to 95% occur once, and the top ten carry about 0.33%. The specimen was CD4+ T cells from peripheral blood mononuclear cells, collected before pregnancy. The receptors were sampled from a female donor with multiple sclerosis, enrolled in a pregnancy study.

CDR3 loop: CASSSSGGPEAFF. In nucleotides, the CDR3 is TGTGCCAGCAGTTCTTCAGGGGGGCCGGAGGCTTTCTTT. This rearrangement joins TRBV7-9 to TRBJ1-1; 7 positions match TRBD1. Unmatched junction bases numbered 12, after V lost 6 bases and J lost 11 bases. Germline V gene data show CDR1 as SEHNR and CDR2 as FQNEAQ (reference sequence). The CDR3 is made up of 13 amino acids.

The chain recombines TRBV6-5 with TRBJ1-2; possible D gene TRBD1, 6 bases. There are 13 residues in the CDR3. V shed 4 bases and J shed 5 bases, with 11 bases lying between them. Germline CDR1 is MNHEY and CDR2 is SVGAGI. The DNA for the CDR3 is TGTGCCAGCAGTTCAGGGGCCCCATATGGCTACACCTTC. Its translation: CASSSGAPYGYTF.

This chain connects TRBV15 to TRBJ2-3, with 10 bases matching TRBD2. There are 16 residues in the CDR3. V lost 3 bases and J lost 5; bases outside the gene matches: 8. Germline CDR1 and CDR2: LNHNV and YYDKDF (reference sequence). This CDR3 is CATSRGRLAGEDTQYF. CDR3 nucleotide sequence: TGTGCCACCAGCAGGGGGAGGCTAGCGGGAGAAGATACGCAGTATTTT.

The count of this clone is one. The chain employs TRBV14 and TRBJ2-5, with a possible D match to TRBD2 (6 bases). The CDR3 runs to 14 residues. V dropped 4 bases and J dropped 5 bases, with 14 bases sitting between them. CDR1 is SGHDN and CDR2 is FVKESK in the germline V gene. CDR3 amino acids: CASSLLAGGETQYF. CDR3 DNA sequence: TGTGCCAGCAGCCTATTAGCTGGAGGGGAGACCCAGTACTTC.

The chain recombines TRBV11-3 with TRBJ1-1, with 7 bases fitting TRBD1. This CDR3 comprises 12 residues. Germline loops: CDR1 SGHNT, CDR2 YENEEA. V lost 6 bases, J lost 11 bases, and 9 bases stayed unmatched. The CDR3 DNA reads TGTGCCAGCAGACGAGCACAGGGGAGGGCTTTCTTT. It codes for CASRRAQGRAFF. Complete variable domain (other parts from reference TRBV11-3 and TRBJ1-1): EAGVVQSPRYKIIEKKQPVAFWCNPISGHNTLYWYLQNLGQGPELLIRYENEEAVDDSQLPKDRFSAERLKGVDSTLKIQPAELGDSAVYLCASRRAQGRAFFGQGTRLTVV.

Here the CDR3 DNA reads TGTGCCAGCTCACCCCAGACAGGGCTGAACACTGAAGCTTTCTTT. It is translated as CASSPQTGLNTEAFF. V is TRBV18 and J is TRBJ1-1; 7 bases map to TRBD1. The CDR3 contains 15 residues. The V gene's germline CDR1 is KGHSH and CDR2 LQKENI. With V trimmed by 3 bases and J by 0 bases, 4 bases remained unmatched.

The chain couples TRBV5-4 to TRBJ2-3; TRBD2 agrees at 12 bases. Germline CDR1 and CDR2: SGHNT and YYREEE (reference sequence). The CDR3 totals 16 residues. V trimming: 4 bases; J trimming: 6 bases; junction bases outside the gene matches: 9. The CDR3 loop reads CASSPETSGRIDTQYF. Here the CDR3 DNA reads TGTGCCAGCAGCCCGGAGACTAGCGGGAGAATCGATACGCAGTATTTT. Filled out from reference TRBV5-4 and TRBJ2-3, the complete variable domain reads ETGVTQSPTHLIKTRGQQVTLRCSSQSGHNTVSWYQQALGQGPQFIFQYYREEENGRGNFPPRFSGLQFPNYSSELNVNALELDDSALYLCASSPETSGRIDTQYFGPGTRLTVL.

The CDR3 sequence is CASSGYRRGPNQPQHF. For the CDR3, the DNA is TGCGCCAGCAGTGGATACCGCCGGGGTCCCAATCAGCCCCAGCATTTT. The V gene is TRBV10-1, the J gene TRBJ1-5; D ambiguous. Germline loops: CDR1 WNHNN, CDR2 SYGVQD (reference sequence). V lost 4 bases and J 3 bases, leaving 16 bases between the germline ends. The CDR3 extends over 16 amino acids.

The chain joins TRBV9 to TRBJ1-3; 9 bases agree with TRBD1. V gave up 0 bases and J gave up 0 bases; unmatched junction bases: 4. The germline V gene encodes CDR1 SGDLS and CDR2 YYNGEE. The CDR3 consists of 17 residues. CDR3 in amino acids: CASSVEGTGLSGNTIYF. In nucleotides, the CDR3 is TGTGCCAGCAGCGTAGAGGGGACAGGGCTCTCTGGAAACACCATATATTTT.

The chain recombines TRBV11-2 with TRBJ2-2; TRBD2 agrees at 10 bases. Per the germline V gene, CDR1 is SGHAT and CDR2 is FQNNGV. The CDR3 runs to 17 residues. Trimming at V came to 6 bases and at J to 0 bases, leaving 7 bases not matched to a gene. The CDR3 DNA reads as TGTGCCAGCAGATATTCCGGACTAGCGGCGAACACCGGGGAGCTGTTTTTT. This codes for CASRYSGLAANTGELFF.

The chain carries TRBV18 and TRBJ1-4; D gene uncertain. Trimming removed 6 bases at V and 4 bases at J, with 9 bases between. Per the germline V gene, CDR1 is KGHSH and CDR2 is LQKENI. The CDR3 has 13 residues. CDR3 DNA sequence: TGTGCCAGCTCCGGAGGACTTAATGAAAAACTGTTTTTT. Amino acid sequence: CASSGGLNEKLFF.

This clone came up once. The V gene is TRBV15, the J gene TRBJ2-3, with 7 bases lining up with TRBD1. The CDR3 has 14 amino acids. Germline assignment: CDR1 LNHNV and CDR2 YYDKDF (reference sequence). Trimming cost V 6 bases and J 3 bases; bases outside gene matches: 6. The CDR3 nucleotides are TGTGCCACCAGGGAACAGGGGAGAACAGATACGCAGTATTTT. It is translated as CATREQGRTDTQYF.

The V gene is TRBV6-6, the J gene TRBJ1-5; D perhaps matches TRBD1 (6 bases). The CDR3 is made up of 16 amino acids. V lost 5 bases and J lost 4, with 18 bases in between. CDR1 and CDR2 (germline): MNHNY, SVGAGI (reference sequence). CDR3 loop: CASSPHVDSQNQPQHF. Written as DNA, the CDR3 is TGTGCCAGCAGTCCCCACGTGGACAGTCAAAATCAGCCCCAGCATTTT.

V is TRBV7-2 and J is TRBJ2-3; maybe TRBD2 (6 bases). The V gene's germline CDR1 is SGHTA and CDR2 FQGNSA. V lost 1 base to trimming and J lost 6 bases, with 20 bases between them. The CDR3 sequence is 17 residues long. The CDR3 coding sequence is TGTGCCAGCAGCTTAGGCCAGCTAGCCGGGAGAACGGATACGCAGTATTTT. This encodes CASSLGQLAGRTDTQYF.